These 2 T cell receptor beta chains share one sample of origin, sequenced in a study of lymphopenia after photon versus proton radiotherapy. Some clones are missing from TCRdb's copy, which holds only in-frame ones; the method was immunoSEQ multiplex PCR. This table has fewer than 30,000 clones, approximately 86% appearing once. This specimen consisted of peripheral blood, obtained from a patient treated with photon-based radiotherapy. The receptors stem from a man aged 50-60 years with gastric cancer.

V usage is TRBV6-4 and J usage is TRBJ2-2; D gene ambiguous. The germline CDR1 and CDR2 sequences are MRHNA and SNTAGT. This CDR3 is 13 amino acids long. Trimming left V 4 bases short and J 0 bases short, with 3 bases between. DNA of the CDR3: TGTGCCAGCAGTGGTGCGAACACCGGGGAGCTGTTTTTT. Translating gives CASSGANTGELFF.

A single count supports this clone. The V gene is TRBV15, the J gene TRBJ2-5, with TRBD2 identical over 9 bases. V lost 6 bases, J lost 4 bases, and 3 bases stayed unmatched. The CDR3 extends over 13 amino acids. The germline V gene has CDR1 LNHNV and CDR2 YYDKDF (reference sequence). The CDR3 DNA reads TGTGCCACCAGTGGCGGGGGGGGAGAGACCCAGTACTTC. This encodes CATSGGGGETQYF.